A selection of T cell receptor beta chains follows, all from one sample in a study of blood T cell repertoires in COVID-19. Clones were read by immunoSEQ multiplex PCR, and TCRdb kept only the in-frame ones, dropping some. The data show about 250,000 clones, approximately 92% seen once. The sequenced sample was peripheral blood. All receptors derive from a woman aged 35 to 49 who had recovered from COVID-19. Each CDR3 is given with its conserved first and last residue. A D gene is named only where the DNA matches it firmly. Clone size appears in some rows only: once, few, many, or a class for an expanded clone.

>TRBJ2-2|once|NA|TRBV7-3
TGTGCCAGCAGCCATCCGGACACCGGGGAGCTGTTTTTT
CASSHPDTGELFF
>TRBJ2-7|NA|NA|TRBV2
TGTGCCAGCCTCAGAGGCAGCTCCTACGAGCAGTACTTC
CASLRGSSYEQYF
>TRBJ2-1|once|NA|TRBV5-1
TGCGCCAGCAGCGAATCGGGGGAGCAGTTCTTC
CASSESGEQFF
>TRBJ1-1|NA|NA|TRBV6-5
TGTGCCAGCAGTCCAACCAGGGGGAACACTGAAGCTTTCTTT
CASSPTRGNTEAFF
>TRBJ2-7|few|NA|TRBV7-9
TGTGCCAGCAGCTTATGGGACTTCTACGAGCAGTACTTC
CASSLWDFYEQYF
>TRBJ2-1|NA|NA|TRBV5-1
TGCGCCAGCAGCTCTGGAGGTGGTACCTCCTACAATGAGCAGTTCTTC
CASSSGGGTSYNEQFF
>TRBJ2-5|NA|TRBD1|TRBV5-8
TGTGCCAGCAGCGTACAGGGGACGGAGACCCAGTACTTC
CASSVQGTETQYF
>TRBJ1-2|few|TRBD1|TRBV5-4
TGTGCCAGCAGCTGGCAGGGACAGGGAGACTATGGCTACACCTTC
CASSWQGQGDYGYTF
>TRBJ2-1|NA|TRBD1|TRBV6-5
TGTGCCAGCAGAACAGACAGGGGGGCTTACAATGAGCAGTTCTTC
CASRTDRGAYNEQFF
>TRBJ1-1|NA|NA|TRBV18
TGTGCCAGCTCACCATGGACTGAGAACACTGAAGCTTTCTTT
CASSPWTENTEAFF